This TCR beta chain was documented in a study of T cell repertoires in cytomegalovirus infection. Study findings and constraints: What dominated the ex vivo response were HLA-C-restricted CMV-specific TCR beta clonotypes.

This clonotype occurred a few times. Its target is unknown. Germline V lookup: CDR1 SGHAT, CDR2 FQNNGV. The CDR3 extends over 12 amino acids. The germline V and J ends were trimmed by 5 bases and 5 bases, with 8 bases remaining between them. TCRdb re-called the reads through MiXCR, storing one row per CDR3 protein. Of about 110,000 distinct CDR3 sequences in the sample, around 28% were seen once. The chain couples TRBV11-2 to TRBJ2-3, with D maybe TRBD1 (6 bases). This TCR derives from a human donor in good health (CMV status not recorded). Some clones in this sample may be carry-over from other donors' samples. The material was CD8+ T cells from cultured PBMCs, obtained from culture after CMV antigen stimulation. DNA of the CDR3: TGTGCCAGCAGCCACAGGGAAGATACGCAGTATTTT. The encoded protein is CASSHREDTQYF.